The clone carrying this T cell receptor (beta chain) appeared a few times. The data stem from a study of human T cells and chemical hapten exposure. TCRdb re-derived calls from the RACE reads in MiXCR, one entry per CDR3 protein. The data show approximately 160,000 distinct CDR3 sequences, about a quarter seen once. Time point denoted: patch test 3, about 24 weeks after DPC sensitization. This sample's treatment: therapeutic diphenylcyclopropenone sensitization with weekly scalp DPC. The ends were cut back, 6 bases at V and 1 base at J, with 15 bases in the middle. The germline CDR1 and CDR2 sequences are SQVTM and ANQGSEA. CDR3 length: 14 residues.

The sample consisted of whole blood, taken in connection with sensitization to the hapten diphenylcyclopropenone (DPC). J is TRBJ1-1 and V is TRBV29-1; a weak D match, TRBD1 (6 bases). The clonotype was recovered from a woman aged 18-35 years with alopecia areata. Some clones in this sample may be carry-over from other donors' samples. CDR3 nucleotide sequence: TGCAGCGTCGTACCGGGACATTCGAACACTGAAGCTTTCTTT. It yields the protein CSVVPGHSNTEAFF. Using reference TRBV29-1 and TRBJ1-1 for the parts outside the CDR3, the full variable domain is SAVISQKPSRDICQRGTSLTIQCQVDSQVTMMFWYRQQPGQSLTLIATANQGSEATYESGFVIDKFPISRPNLTFSTLTVSNMSPEDSSIYLCSVVPGHSNTEAFFGQGTRLTVV.